This entry describes one T cell receptor beta chain. Antigen specificity is unknown. The data belong to a study of a mutant IDH1 vaccine in newly diagnosed glioma. Study-level information: Earlier therapy was either radiotherapy, temozolomide, or both, and most got both.

From germline, CDR1 is MGHDK and CDR2 SYGVNS. The V gene lost 2 bases and the J gene lost 7 bases, with 15 bases spanning the gap. This CDR3 region has 15 residues. Using immunoSEQ multiplex PCR, the repertoire was profiled, and TCRdb retains in-frame clones only, with some absent. The sample has 25,000 to 35,000 clones, roughly 80% seen once. Specified time point: week 23, last vaccination. Vaccination used 300 ug of mutant IDH1 20-mer peptide per dose, with topical imiquimod. The study enrolled donors with new WHO grade 3 or 4 IDH1-mutant, ATRX-lost astrocytomas. The receptor was isolated from a woman younger than 30 with glioma. The sequences come from PBMCs, collected from a glioma patient whose treatment included an IDH1 peptide vaccine. This chain uses TRBV25-1 with TRBJ2-1, with D possibly being TRBD1 (5 bases). CDR3 nucleotide sequence: TGTGCCAGCAGTGAACAGGGTCTGTCCTGGAATGAGCAGTTCTTC. Translated, it gives CASSEQGLSWNEQFF.